One and the same sample provided the 7 T cell receptor beta chains below, sequenced in a study of OX40 agonist ivuxolimab in advanced cancers. Clones were sequenced by immunoSEQ multiplex PCR, and TCRdb holds only the in-frame ones, with some missing. The table includes tens of thousands of clones, approximately 92% detected once. The sequences come from CD4+ or CD8+ T cells sorted from blood, collected in a trial of the OX40 agonist ivuxolimab. Receptor source: an adult with an advanced solid tumor such as melanoma, head and neck, liver or kidney cancer.

The chain carries TRBV27 and TRBJ2-5; D remains unclear. V dropped 6 bases and J dropped 1 base, with 15 bases sitting between them. CDR3 length: 15 amino acids. Germline V CDR1 and CDR2: MNHEY, SMNVEV (reference sequence). CDR3 sequence: CASRKTGGRQETQYF. In DNA form, the CDR3 reads TGTGCCAGCAGGAAGACGGGTGGGCGCCAAGAGACCCAGTACTTC.

This clone has a single count. DNA for the CDR3: TGTGCCAGAGTCGATGTCAAGCGACCCCGAGCCAAAAACATTCAGTACTTC. Its protein is CARVDVKRPRAKNIQYF. The chain carries TRBV21-1 and TRBJ2-4; the D call TRBD2 from the table was never checked on the DNA. TRBV21-1 constitutes a pseudogene. This CDR3 is 17 amino acids long.

CDR3 sequence reads: CASSLVGTHNQPQHF. CDR3 nucleotide sequence: TGTGCCAGCAGCTTAGTGGGGACACACAATCAGCCCCAGCATTTT. This rearrangement joins TRBV7-2 to TRBJ1-5, with D possibly matching TRBD1 (6 bases). Trimming shortened V by 1 base and J by 3 bases, and 10 bases separated the two germline ends. The germline V gene encodes CDR1 SGHTA and CDR2 FQGNSA. This CDR3 contains 15 residues.

CDR3 bases: TGTGCCAGCAGCCAGACTAGCGGGGGGCGCACAGATACGCAGTATTTT. This encodes CASSQTSGGRTDTQYF. J is TRBJ2-3 and V is TRBV7-3; 13 bases agree with TRBD2. This CDR3 region has 16 residues. CDR1 and CDR2 (germline): SGHTA, FQGTGA. V was clipped by 5 bases and J by 1 base; unmatched bases: 3.

The chain employs TRBV5-1 and TRBJ2-2; no clear D. V lost 0 bases and J 4 bases, leaving 4 bases between the germline ends. The length of the CDR3 is 13 residues. The germline V gene has CDR1 SGHRS and CDR2 YFSETQ. CDR3 DNA: TGCGCCAGCAGCTTGGTGGGCACCGGGGAGCTGTTTTTT. As protein: CASSLVGTGELFF.

J is TRBJ2-4 and V is TRBV11-2, with TRBD2 matching over 8 bases. V shed 1 base, J shed 3 bases, and the junction held 8 bases outside the gene matches. Germline values: CDR1 SGHAT, CDR2 FQNNGV. The CDR3 runs to 17 residues. The DNA of the CDR3 is TGTGCCAGCAGCTTAGTCGTGGCGGGGGGCTTCAAAAACATTCAGTACTTC. This gives the protein CASSLVVAGGFKNIQYF.

This chain uses TRBV30 with TRBJ2-1; D remains ambiguous. V lost 0 bases and J lost 5, with 8 bases in between. From germline, CDR1 is GTSNPN and CDR2 SVGIG (reference sequence). This CDR3 has 13 amino acids. CDR3 nucleotides: TGTGCCTGGAGTGTAGGCCGAAACAATGAGCAGTTCTTC. Encoded protein: CAWSVGRNNEQFF.